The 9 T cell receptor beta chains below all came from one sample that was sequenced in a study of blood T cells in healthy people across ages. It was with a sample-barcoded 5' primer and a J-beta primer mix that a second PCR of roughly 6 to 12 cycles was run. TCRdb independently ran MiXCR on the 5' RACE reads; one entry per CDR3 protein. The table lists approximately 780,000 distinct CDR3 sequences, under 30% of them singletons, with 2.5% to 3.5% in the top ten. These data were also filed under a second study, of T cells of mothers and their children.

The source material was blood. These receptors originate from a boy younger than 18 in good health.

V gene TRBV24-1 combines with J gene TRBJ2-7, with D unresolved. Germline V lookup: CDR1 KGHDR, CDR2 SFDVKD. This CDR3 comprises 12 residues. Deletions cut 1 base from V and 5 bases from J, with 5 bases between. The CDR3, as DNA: TGTGCCACCAGTGATTTTACTGACGAGCAGTACTTC. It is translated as CATSDFTDEQYF.

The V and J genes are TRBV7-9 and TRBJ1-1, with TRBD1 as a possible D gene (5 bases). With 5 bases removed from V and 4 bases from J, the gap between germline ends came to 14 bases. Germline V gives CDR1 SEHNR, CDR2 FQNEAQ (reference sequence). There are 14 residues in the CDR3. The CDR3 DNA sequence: TGTGCCAGCAGCCTCTCGGGGACGAGCACTGAAGCTTTCTTT. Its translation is CASSLSGTSTEAFF.

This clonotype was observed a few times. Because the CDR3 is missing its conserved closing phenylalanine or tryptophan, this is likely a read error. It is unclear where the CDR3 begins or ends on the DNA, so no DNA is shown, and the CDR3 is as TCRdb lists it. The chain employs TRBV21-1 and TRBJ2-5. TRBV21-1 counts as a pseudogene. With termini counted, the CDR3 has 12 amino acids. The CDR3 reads CASSKESVRLYL.

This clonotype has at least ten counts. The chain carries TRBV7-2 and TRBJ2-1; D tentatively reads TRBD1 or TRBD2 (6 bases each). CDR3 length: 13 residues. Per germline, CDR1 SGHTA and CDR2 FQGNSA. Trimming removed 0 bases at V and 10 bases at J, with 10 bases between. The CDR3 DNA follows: TGTGCCAGCAGCTTAGCGGGGGGCCACGAGCAGTTCTTC. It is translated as CASSLAGGHEQFF.

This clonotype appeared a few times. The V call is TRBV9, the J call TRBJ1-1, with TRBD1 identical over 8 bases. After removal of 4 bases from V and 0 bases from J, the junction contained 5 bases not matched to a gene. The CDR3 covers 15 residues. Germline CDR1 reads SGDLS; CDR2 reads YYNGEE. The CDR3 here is CASSTRTGLNTEAFF. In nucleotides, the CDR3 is TGTGCCAGCAGCACGAGGACAGGGTTGAACACTGAAGCTTTCTTT.

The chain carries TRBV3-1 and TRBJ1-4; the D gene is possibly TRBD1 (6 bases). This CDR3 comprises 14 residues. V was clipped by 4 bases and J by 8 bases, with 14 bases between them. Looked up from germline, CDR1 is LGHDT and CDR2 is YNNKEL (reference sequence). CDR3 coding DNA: TGTGCCAGCAGCCCATTTACAGGGTGGGAAAAACTGTTTTTT. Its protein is CASSPFTGWEKLFF.

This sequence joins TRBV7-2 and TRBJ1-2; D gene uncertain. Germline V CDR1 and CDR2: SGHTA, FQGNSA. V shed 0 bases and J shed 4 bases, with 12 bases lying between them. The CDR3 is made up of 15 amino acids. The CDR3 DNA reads TGTGCCAGCAGCTTAGCGCAGGCAATCGTCTATGGCTACACCTTC. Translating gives CASSLAQAIVYGYTF.

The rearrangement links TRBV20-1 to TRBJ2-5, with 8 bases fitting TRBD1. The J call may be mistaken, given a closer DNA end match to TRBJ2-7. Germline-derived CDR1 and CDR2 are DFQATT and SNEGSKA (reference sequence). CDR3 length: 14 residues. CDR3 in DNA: TGCAGTGCCCCACCCGGACAGGGAGGACACGAGCAGTACTTC. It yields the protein CSAPPGQGGHEQYF.

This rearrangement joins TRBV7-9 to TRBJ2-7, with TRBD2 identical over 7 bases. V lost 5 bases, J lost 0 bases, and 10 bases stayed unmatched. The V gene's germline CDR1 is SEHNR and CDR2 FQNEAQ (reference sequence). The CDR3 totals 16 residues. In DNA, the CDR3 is TGTGCCAGCAGCCCCACTGGGCGGGGGAGCTCCTACGAGCAGTACTTC. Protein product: CASSPTGRGSSYEQYF.